The 5 T cell receptor beta chains below were found in one sample sequenced in a study of OX40 agonist ivuxolimab in advanced cancers. Generated by immunoSEQ multiplex PCR, the TCRdb table keeps only in-frame clones and is missing some. Counted here are tens of thousands of clones, approximately 85% occurring once; the ten biggest clones make up around 4.1%. Sequenced material: CD4+ or CD8+ T cells sorted from blood, taken in a trial of the OX40 agonist ivuxolimab. These receptors came from an adult with an advanced solid tumor such as melanoma, head and neck, liver or kidney cancer.

V gene TRBV5-8 combines with J gene TRBJ2-7, with D unclear. With 1 base removed from V and 3 bases from J, the gap between germline ends came to 11 bases. Looked up from germline, CDR1 is SGHTS and CDR2 is YDEGEE. The CDR3 contains 14 residues. The CDR3 sequence: CASSLSLWGYEQYF. The CDR3 DNA reads TGTGCCAGCAGCTTGTCATTATGGGGCTACGAGCAGTACTTC.

By share, this clone counts as medium-sized. The V call is TRBV7-2, the J call TRBJ1-1, with D hard to call. Between the trimmed V and J ends, which lost 6 bases and 6 bases, there was a span of 8 bases. CDR1 and CDR2 (germline): SGHTA, FQGNSA. The CDR3 runs 11 residues. CDR3 nucleotides: TGTGCCAGCAGTAAGAGGTCTGAAGCTTTCTTT. Protein: CASSKRSEAFF.

This rearrangement joins TRBV6-1 to TRBJ1-2; D is undetermined. This CDR3 region has 14 residues. Looked up from germline, CDR1 is MNHNS and CDR2 is SASEGT. V lost 1 base to trimming and J lost 3 bases, with 9 bases between them. The CDR3 coding sequence is TGTGCCAGCAGTGAAGGGATAACCTACTATGGCTACACCTTC. This encodes CASSEGITYYGYTF.

The chain recombines TRBV28 with TRBJ2-7; TRBD2 matches 7 bases. The germline V gene has CDR1 MDHEN and CDR2 SYDVKM. J was trimmed by 3 bases and V by 5 bases; bases with no gene match: 7. CDR3 size: 14 residues. Here the CDR3 DNA reads TGTGCCAGCAGTATAGGGACTACCGTCTACGAGCAGTACTTC. Residues: CASSIGTTVYEQYF. The entire variable domain, with the rest obtained from reference TRBV28 and TRBJ2-7, is as follows: DVKVTQSSRYLVKRTGEKVFLECVQDMDHENMFWYRQDPGLGLRLIYFSYDVKMKEKGDIPEGYSVSREKKERFSLILESASTNQTSMYLCASSIGTTVYEQYFGPGTRLTVT.

The V gene is TRBV9, the J gene TRBJ2-3; no definite D call. Germline CDR1 reads SGDLS; CDR2 reads YYNGEE. V lost 3 bases to trimming and J lost 2 bases, with 7 bases between them. The CDR3 length is 13 residues. CDR3 sequence: CASSATPTDTQYF. CDR3 in DNA: TGTGCCAGCAGCGCCACTCCCACAGATACGCAGTATTTT.